The clone carrying this TCR beta chain appeared a few times. The germline V gene encodes CDR1 LGHNA and CDR2 YSLEER. There are 15 residues in the CDR3. The V and J ends lost 0 bases and 0 bases respectively, with 8 bases between them. Through Arm-PCR of CDR3 regions and iRepertoire HTBI primers, TCR beta libraries were built. From the multiplex PCR reads, TCRdb called clonotypes with MiXCR, one entry per CDR3 protein. The data show some 440,000 distinct CDR3 sequences, around 21% seen once. These data belong to a study of regulatory T cells in long-lasting Graves disease. Study information: With positive TSH receptor antibodies and over 5 years of antithyroid drugs, Graves' disease was considered persistent.

Time point denoted: persistent/refractory GD, antithyroid drugs over 5 years with positive TRAb. The TCR library used RNA extracted from PBMCs. Peripheral blood, approximately 9 milliliters per patient, was collected in EDTA tubes. V and J are TRBV4-3 and TRBJ1-1; no clear D gene. The specimen was peripheral blood mononuclear cells (PBMCs), collected when the disease was refractory, from a patient treated with antithyroid drugs. The clonotype originates from a female donor with Graves disease. As DNA, the CDR3 is TGCGCCAGCAGCCAAGATTATCTATTGAACACTGAAGCTTTCTTT. It encodes CASSQDYLLNTEAFF.